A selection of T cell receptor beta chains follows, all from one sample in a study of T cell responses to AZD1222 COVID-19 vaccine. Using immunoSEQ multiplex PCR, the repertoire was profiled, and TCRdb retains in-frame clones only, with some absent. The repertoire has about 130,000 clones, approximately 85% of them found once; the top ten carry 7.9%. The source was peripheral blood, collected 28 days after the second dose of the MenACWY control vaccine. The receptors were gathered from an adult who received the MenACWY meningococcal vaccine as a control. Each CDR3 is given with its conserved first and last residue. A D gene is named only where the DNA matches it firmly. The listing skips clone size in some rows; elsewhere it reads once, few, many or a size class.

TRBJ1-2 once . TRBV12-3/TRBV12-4 TGTGCCAGCTCCGCCCTTCGAGGAGGCTACACCTTC CASSALRGGYTF
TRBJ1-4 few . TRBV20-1 TGCAGTGCTAGTCAGGGTCGGTGGGAAAAACTGTTTTTT CSASQGRWEKLFF
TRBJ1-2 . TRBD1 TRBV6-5 TGTGCCAGCACTAAGGGGACCAGGGGGTATGGCTACACCTTC CASTKGTRGYGYTF
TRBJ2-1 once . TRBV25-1 TGTGCCACAACTCTCCGGAGTAATGAGCAGTTCTTC CATTLRSNEQFF
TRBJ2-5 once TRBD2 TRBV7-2 TGTGCCAGCAGCCCGGGGACTAGCGGGGTTTACCGAGAGACCCAGTACTTC CASSPGTSGVYRETQYF
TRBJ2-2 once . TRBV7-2 TGTGCCAGCAGCCCACAAAGGACCGGGGAGCTGTTTTTT CASSPQRTGELFF
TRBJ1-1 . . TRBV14 TGTGCCAGCAGCCAAGGGGATTGGACCGAAGCTTTCTTT CASSQGDWTEAFF
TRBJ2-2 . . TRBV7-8 TGTGCCAGCAGCTTCCGGGCCGGGATCGCCGGGGAGCTGTTTTTT CASSFRAGIAGELFF
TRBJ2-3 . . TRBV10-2 TGCGCCAGCAGTGAGTCAAGGGCTACTAACACAGATACGCAGTATTTT CASSESRATNTDTQYF
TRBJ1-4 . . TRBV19 TGTGCCAGTAGTATCCCAGGTATCTCGTCTAATGAAAAACTGTTTTTT CASSIPGISSNEKLFF
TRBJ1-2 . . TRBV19 TGTGCCAGTAGTAAGGCGTACCGGGACGGCTACACCTTC CASSKAYRDGYTF
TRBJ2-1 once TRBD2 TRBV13 TGTGCCAGCAGCTCAGAGCCGGGACTAGCGGGAGGGTGGGCCTACAATGAGCAGTTCTTC CASSSEPGLAGGWAYNEQFF
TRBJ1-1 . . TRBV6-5 TGTGCCACCAGTACAGTACAGAGAACTGAAGCTTTCTTT CATSTVQRTEAFF
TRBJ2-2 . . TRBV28 TGTGCCAGCAGTTCCCTGTGGAGGGGGAGCCCGAACACCGGGGAGCTGTTTTTT CASSSLWRGSPNTGELFF